The sequence of this T cell receptor beta chain was determined in a study of identical twins (TCRdb year 2016). In terms of the full investigation: TCR alpha and beta repertoires from monozygotic twins, unrelated adults of various ages and cord blood were deep-sequenced to test whether fetal clonotypes persist. Replicate twin experiments were performed at different times using different library preparation protocols to rule out contamination.

In this sample, this clonotype turned up a few times. Its antigen remains unidentified. Base-call qualities are not available, and no considerably larger clone is one nucleotide away. Points the paper makes about the study in general: Out-of-frame TCR alpha sequences shared between twins showed an excess of low generation-probability sequences compared with coincidental sharing between unrelated individuals. In monozygotic twins, out-of-frame TCR alpha sharing was systematically underestimated by recombination models, although the models agreed with sharing between unrelated individuals. The excess sharing between twins in beta out-of-frame sequences was weaker because fewer shared sequences reduced the signal-to-noise ratio. Invariant T cells such as MAIT and iNKT could partly confound zero-insertion analyses, though diverse VJ usage argued against this for most clonotypes. Because the same donors could not be followed over many years, the conclusions depended on cross-sectional statistical analysis. Abundant cord blood beta clonotypes had fewer insertions, young adult naive repertoires showed a similar but weaker trend, and memory repertoires showed no such trend.

CDR1 SGHRS and CDR2 YFSETQ are derived from the germline V gene. For this chain, trimming is 0 bases at the V end and 6 bases at the J end, and the number of junction bases without a gene match is 5. Inclusive of the bounding cysteine and phenylalanine, the CDR3 is 15 residues long. The entry retains the CDR3 DNA only, 45 bases that are in frame from base 1. The method behind the library was 5' RACE. These reads were obtained on an Illumina HiSeq 2000. Template switching added a universal primer binding site, and the final cDNA carried a unique molecular identifier that allowed TCR cDNA molecules to be counted accurately. Specific primers in the conserved constant-segment region were used to synthesize first-strand cDNA for the TCR alpha and beta chains. To control for contamination, every cDNA library was double barcoded, receiving both a SMART-Mk sample barcode and Illumina barcodes. TruSeq adapter sequences, together with Illumina sample barcodes, were added in two successive PCR steps. The TCR alpha and beta cDNA libraries were sequenced on the Illumina HiSeq platform using custom primers. Per the authors' processing: MiGEC was used to process raw reads and extract unique molecular identifiers, and MiXCR was used to find CDR3 positions. Recombination models were inferred per individual with the repgenHMM and IGoR tools using an EM algorithm. Shared clonotype analysis was performed with the tcR package in R, normalizing sharing by the product of cloneset sizes. To study raw recombination without the effects of thymic and clonal selection, out-of-frame nonproductive sequences were analyzed. The public reads were quality trimmed at Q25 with fastp and then assembled into clones with MiXCR by TCRdb, keeping productive beta chains. Entries that share a CDR3 protein sequence are merged under the most common genes and DNA. TCRdb, not the original authors, processed these V and J calls. The sample records 500,000 to 650,000 distinct CDR3 sequences, around 20% of which are singletons. The top ten constitute approximately 0.49% of the sample.

Only healthy Caucasian donors were included. The twin cohort consisted of three pairs of female monozygotic twins, all aged roughly 18 to 30 years. CD4+ and CD8+ T cell populations were isolated with positive isolation kits from Invitrogen. This sample also appeared in a second study, on yellow fever vaccine responses in identical twins. As that second paper reports: The T cell response to vaccination in identical twins was reported by the authors to appear partly convergent and partly personalized. The study precisely tracked vaccine-responding T cell clones in identical twins.

Sequencing was done on a sample of CD4+ T cells sorted from blood. The receptor was derived from a woman between 18 and 29 years old in good health. The V and J segments used are TRBV5-1 and TRBJ2-1; 8 bases in the middle match TRBD2. DNA sequence: TGCGCCAGCAGCTTGGGAGCGGGAGAGGGCAATGAGCAGTTCTTC. Translated, this gives CASSLGAGEGNEQFF.